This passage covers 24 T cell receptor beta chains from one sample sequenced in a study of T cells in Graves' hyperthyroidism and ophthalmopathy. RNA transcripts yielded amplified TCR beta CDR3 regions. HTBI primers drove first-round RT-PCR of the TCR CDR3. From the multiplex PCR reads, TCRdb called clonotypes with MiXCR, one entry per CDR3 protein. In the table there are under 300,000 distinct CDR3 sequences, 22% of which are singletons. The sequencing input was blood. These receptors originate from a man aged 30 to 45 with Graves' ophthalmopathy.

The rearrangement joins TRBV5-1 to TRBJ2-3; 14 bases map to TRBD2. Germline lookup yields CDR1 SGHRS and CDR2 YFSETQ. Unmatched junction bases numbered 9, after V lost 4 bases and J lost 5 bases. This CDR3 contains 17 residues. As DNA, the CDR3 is TGCGCCAGCAGCGAGCCGGGACTAGCGGGAGCAGGAGATACGCAGTATTTT. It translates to CASSEPGLAGAGDTQYF.

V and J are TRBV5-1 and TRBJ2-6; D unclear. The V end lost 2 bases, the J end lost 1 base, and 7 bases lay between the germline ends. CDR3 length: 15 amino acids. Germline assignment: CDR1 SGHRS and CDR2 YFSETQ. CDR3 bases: TGCGCCAGCAGCTTAGAGAGGTCTGGGGCCAACGTCCTGACTTTC. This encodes CASSLERSGANVLTF.

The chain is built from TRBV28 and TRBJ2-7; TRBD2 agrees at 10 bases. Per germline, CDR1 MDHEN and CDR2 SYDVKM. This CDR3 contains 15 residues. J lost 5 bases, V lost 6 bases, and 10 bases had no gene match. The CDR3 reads CASSPIGTSDDEQYF. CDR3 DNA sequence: TGTGCCAGCAGCCCTATCGGGACTAGCGATGACGAGCAGTACTTC.

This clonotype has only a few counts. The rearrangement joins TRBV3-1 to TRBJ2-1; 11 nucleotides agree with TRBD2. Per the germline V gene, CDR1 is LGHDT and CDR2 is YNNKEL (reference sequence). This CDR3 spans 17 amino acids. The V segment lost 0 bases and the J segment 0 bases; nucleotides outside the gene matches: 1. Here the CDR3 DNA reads TGTGCCAGCAGCCAAGAAACTAGCGGGAGCTCCTACAATGAGCAGTTCTTC. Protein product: CASSQETSGSSYNEQFF.

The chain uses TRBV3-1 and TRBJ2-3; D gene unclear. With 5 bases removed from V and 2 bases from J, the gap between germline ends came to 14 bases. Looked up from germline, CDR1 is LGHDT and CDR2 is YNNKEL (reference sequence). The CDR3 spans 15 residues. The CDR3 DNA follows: TGTGCCAGCAGCTTAGAGATGGGCAACACAGATACGCAGTATTTT. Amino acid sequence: CASSLEMGNTDTQYF.

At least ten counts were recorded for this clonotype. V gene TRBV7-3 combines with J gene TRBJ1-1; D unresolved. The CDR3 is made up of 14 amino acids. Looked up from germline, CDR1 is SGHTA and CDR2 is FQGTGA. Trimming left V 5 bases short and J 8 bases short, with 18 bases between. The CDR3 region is CASSPGPQAAEAFF. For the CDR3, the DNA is TGTGCCAGCAGCCCCGGGCCCCAAGCGGCAGAAGCTTTCTTT.

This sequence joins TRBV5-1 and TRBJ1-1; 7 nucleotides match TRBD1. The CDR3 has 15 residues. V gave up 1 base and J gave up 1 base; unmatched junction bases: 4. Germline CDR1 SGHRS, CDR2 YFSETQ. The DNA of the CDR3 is TGCGCCAGCAGCTTGATCGCAGGGGGGAACACTGAAGCTTTCTTT. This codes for CASSLIAGGNTEAFF. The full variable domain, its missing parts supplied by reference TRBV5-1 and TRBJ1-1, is KAGVTQTPRYLIKTRGQQVTLSCSPISGHRSVSWYQQTPGQGLQFLFEYFSETQRNKGNFPGRFSGRQFSNSRSEMNVSTLELGDSALYLCASSLIAGGNTEAFFGQGTRLTVV.

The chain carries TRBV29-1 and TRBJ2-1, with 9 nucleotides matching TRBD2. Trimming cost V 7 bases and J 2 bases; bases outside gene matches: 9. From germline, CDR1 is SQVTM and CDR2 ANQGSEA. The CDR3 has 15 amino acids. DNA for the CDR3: TGCAGCGCCGTGGCCGGGACTAGCCCCTACAATGAGCAGTTCTTC. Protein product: CSAVAGTSPYNEQFF.

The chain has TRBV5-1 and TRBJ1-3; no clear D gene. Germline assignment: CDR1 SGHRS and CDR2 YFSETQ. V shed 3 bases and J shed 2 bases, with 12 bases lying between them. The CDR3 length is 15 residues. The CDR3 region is CASSSLSATGNTIYF. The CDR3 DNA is TGCGCCAGCAGCTCTCTCTCCGCAACTGGAAACACCATATATTTT.

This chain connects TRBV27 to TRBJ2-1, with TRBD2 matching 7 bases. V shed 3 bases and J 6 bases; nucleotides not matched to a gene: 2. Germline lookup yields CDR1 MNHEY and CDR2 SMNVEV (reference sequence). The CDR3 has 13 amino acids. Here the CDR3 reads CASSFGTTNEQFF. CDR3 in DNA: TGTGCCAGCAGTTTCGGGACTACCAATGAGCAGTTCTTC.

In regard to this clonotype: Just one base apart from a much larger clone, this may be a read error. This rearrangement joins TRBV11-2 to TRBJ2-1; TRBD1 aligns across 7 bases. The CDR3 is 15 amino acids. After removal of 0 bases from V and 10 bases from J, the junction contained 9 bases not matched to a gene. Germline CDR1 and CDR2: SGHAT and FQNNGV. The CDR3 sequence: CASSLDARGFNEQFF. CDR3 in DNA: TGTGCCAGCAGCTTAGATGCCAGGGGGTTCAACGAGCAGTTCTTC.

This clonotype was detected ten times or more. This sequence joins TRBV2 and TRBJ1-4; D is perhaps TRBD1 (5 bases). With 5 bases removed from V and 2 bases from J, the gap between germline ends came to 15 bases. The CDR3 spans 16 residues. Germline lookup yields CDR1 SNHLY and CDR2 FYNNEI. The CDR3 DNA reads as TGTGCCAGCAGTACTCATCAGGGTATTACTAATGAAAAACTGTTTTTT. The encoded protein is CASSTHQGITNEKLFF.

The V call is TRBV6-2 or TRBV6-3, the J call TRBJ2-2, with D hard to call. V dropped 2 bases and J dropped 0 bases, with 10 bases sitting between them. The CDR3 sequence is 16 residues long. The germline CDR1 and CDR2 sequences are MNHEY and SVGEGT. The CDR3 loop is CASSYRRSANTGELFF. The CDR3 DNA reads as TGTGCCAGCAGTTACCGGCGCAGCGCGAACACCGGGGAGCTGTTTTTT.

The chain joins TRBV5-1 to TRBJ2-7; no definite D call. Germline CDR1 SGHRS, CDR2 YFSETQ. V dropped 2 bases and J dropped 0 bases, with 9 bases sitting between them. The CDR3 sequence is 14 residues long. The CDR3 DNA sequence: TGCGCCAGCAGCTTAGGCAGTAGCTCCTACGAGCAGTACTTC. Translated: CASSLGSSSYEQYF.

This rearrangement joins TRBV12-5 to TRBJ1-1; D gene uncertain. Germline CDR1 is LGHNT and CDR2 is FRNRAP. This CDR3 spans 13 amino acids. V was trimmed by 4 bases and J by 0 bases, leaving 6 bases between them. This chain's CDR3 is CASGSTVNTEAFF. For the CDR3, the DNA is TGTGCTAGTGGTTCGACGGTGAACACTGAAGCTTTCTTT. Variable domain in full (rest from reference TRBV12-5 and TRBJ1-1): DARVTQTPRHKVTEMGQEVTMRCQPILGHNTVFWYRQTMMQGLELLAYFRNRAPLDDSGMPKDRFSAEMPDATLATLKIQPSEPRDSAVYFCASGSTVNTEAFFGQGTRLTVV.

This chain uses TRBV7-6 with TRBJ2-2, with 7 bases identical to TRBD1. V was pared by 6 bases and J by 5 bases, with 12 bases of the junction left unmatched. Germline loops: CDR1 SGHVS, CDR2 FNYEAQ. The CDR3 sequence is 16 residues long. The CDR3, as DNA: TGTGCCAGCAGTTCATTTCGACAGGGAAATACCGGGGAGCTGTTTTTT. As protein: CASSSFRQGNTGELFF.

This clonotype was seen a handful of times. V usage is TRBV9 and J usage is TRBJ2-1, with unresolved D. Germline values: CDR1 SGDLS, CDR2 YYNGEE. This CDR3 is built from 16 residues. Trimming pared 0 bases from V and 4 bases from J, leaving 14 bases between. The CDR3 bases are TGTGCCAGCAGCGTAGGTGAAGGACCACCTTACAATGAGCAGTTCTTC. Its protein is CASSVGEGPPYNEQFF.

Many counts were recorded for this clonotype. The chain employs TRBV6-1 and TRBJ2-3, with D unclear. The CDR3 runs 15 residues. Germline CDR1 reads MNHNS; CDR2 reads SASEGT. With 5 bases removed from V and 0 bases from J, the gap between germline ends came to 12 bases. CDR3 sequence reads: CASSLDGTSTDTQYF. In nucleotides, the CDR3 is TGTGCCAGCAGTCTGGACGGAACTAGCACAGATACGCAGTATTTT.

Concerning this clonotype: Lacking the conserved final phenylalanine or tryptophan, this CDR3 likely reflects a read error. CDR3 in DNA: TGTGCCAGCAGCTTAGGGACAGCCTTCGTGCCCCAGCATTCT. Encoded protein: CASSLGTAFVPQHS. The chain uses TRBV7-2 and TRBJ1-5; D may be TRBD1 (6 bases). Germline CDR1 SGHTA, CDR2 FQGNSA. V was trimmed by 1 base and J by 9 bases, leaving 13 bases between them. CDR3 length: 14 amino acids.

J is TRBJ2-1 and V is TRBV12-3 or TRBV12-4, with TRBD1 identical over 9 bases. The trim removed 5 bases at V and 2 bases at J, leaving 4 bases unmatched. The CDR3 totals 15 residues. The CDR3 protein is CASSPRDRAYNEQFF. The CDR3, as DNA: TGTGCCAGCAGTCCCAGGGACAGGGCCTACAATGAGCAGTTCTTC.

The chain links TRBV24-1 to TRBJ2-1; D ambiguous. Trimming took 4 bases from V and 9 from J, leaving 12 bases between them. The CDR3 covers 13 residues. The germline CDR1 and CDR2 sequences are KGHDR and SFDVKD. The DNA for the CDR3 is TGTGCCACCAGTGACCCTGACTTGTTTGAGCAGTTCTTC. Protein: CATSDPDLFEQFF.

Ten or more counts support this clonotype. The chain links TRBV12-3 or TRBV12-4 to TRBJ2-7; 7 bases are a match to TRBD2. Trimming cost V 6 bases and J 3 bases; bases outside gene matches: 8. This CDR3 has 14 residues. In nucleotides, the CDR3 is TGTGCCAGCAGGCTCGGGGCTAGCGGCTACGAGCAGTACTTC. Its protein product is CASRLGASGYEQYF.

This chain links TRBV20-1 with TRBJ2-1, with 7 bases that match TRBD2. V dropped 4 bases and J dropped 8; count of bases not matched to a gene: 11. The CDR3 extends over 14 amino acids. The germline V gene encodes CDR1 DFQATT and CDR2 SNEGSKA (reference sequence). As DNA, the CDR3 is TGCAGTGCTACGACTAAGCGGGGCTGGGATGAGCAGTTCTTC. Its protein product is CSATTKRGWDEQFF.

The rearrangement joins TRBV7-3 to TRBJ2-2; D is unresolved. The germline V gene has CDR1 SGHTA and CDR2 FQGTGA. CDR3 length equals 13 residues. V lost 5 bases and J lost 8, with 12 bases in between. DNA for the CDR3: TGTGCCAGCAGCCCCTACCCCCCGGGGGAGCTGTTTTTT. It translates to CASSPYPPGELFF. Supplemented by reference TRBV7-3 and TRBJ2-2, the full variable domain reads GAGVSQTPSNKVTEKGKYVELRCDPISGHTALYWYRQSLGQGPEFLIYFQGTGAADDSGLPNDRFFAVRPEGSVSTLKIQRTERGDSAVYLCASSPYPPGELFFGEGSRLTVL.